These 10 T cell receptor beta chains came from one sample sequenced in a study of cytomegalovirus exposure and HLA in healthy donors. PCR amplification relied on 60 Vbeta primers (plus 13 Jbeta primers). Libraries were prepared by immunoSEQ multiplex PCR; TCRdb keeps only in-frame clonotypes and omits some of them. The sample lists roughly 120,000 clones, more than 60% occurring once. Sequenced sample: PBMCs. The origin of the receptors is a man aged 25-45 years in good health and CMV-seropositive.

The rearrangement links TRBV7-2 to TRBJ2-3; TRBD2 matches at 8 bases. The CDR3 sequence is 14 residues long. V shed 2 bases, J shed 12 bases, and the junction held 10 bases outside the gene matches. Germline values: CDR1 SGHTA, CDR2 FQGNSA. CDR3 sequence (DNA): TGTGCCAGCAGCTTACAAGTCGGGGGGGACACTCAGTATTTT. This translates into CASSLQVGGDTQYF.

A few counts support this clone. CDR3 in DNA: TGTGCCAGTCGAACAGGGGGCTCTGGAAACACCATATATTTT. Amino acid sequence: CASRTGGSGNTIYF. V and J are TRBV6-1 and TRBJ1-3; TRBD1 matches at 8 bases. CDR1 is MNHNS and CDR2 is SASEGT in the germline V gene. The CDR3 runs 14 residues. V gave up 9 bases and J gave up 0 bases; unmatched junction bases: 4.

This clone was detected a few times. This sequence joins TRBV4-1 and TRBJ2-1; possibly TRBD1 for D (6 bases). The germline V gene has CDR1 MGHRA and CDR2 YSYEKL. The CDR3 is 16 residues long. Trimming removed 0 bases at V and 4 bases at J, with 13 bases between. The CDR3: CASSQDGPGAYNEQFF. CDR3 DNA sequence: TGCGCCAGCAGCCAAGATGGGCCAGGGGCTTACAATGAGCAGTTCTTC.

V gene TRBV5-5 combines with J gene TRBJ1-1, with 7 bases lining up with TRBD1. J was trimmed by 1 base and V by 4 bases; bases with no gene match: 10. Germline loops: CDR1 SGHKS, CDR2 YYEKEE (reference sequence). This CDR3 region has 16 residues. The CDR3 DNA follows: TGTGCCAGCAGCCAGGGGGATGGGGACGGGAACACTGAAGCTTTCTTT. This gives the protein CASSQGDGDGNTEAFF.

The chain combines TRBV27 with TRBJ1-5; 9 bases are a match to TRBD1. Germline loops: CDR1 MNHEY, CDR2 SMNVEV (reference sequence). The CDR3 is made up of 17 amino acids. Trimming removed 3 bases from V and 4 bases from J; junction bases left unmatched: 10. In nucleotides, the CDR3 is TGTGCCAGCAGTTTGTGGGGGACAGGGAATTCAAATCAGCCCCAGCATTTT. Its protein is CASSLWGTGNSNQPQHF.

The CDR3 spells CASSRSRANTEAFF. The DNA for the CDR3 is TGTGCCAGCTCTCGAAGCAGGGCGAACACTGAAGCTTTCTTT. The chain combines TRBV7-2 with TRBJ1-1; possibly TRBD1 for D (5 bases). The CDR3 is made up of 14 amino acids. Trimming removed 8 bases at V and 1 base at J, with 14 bases between. Looked up from germline, CDR1 is SGHTA and CDR2 is FQGNSA.

This sequence joins TRBV15 and TRBJ2-5, with 10 positions matching TRBD1. The J call may be incorrect, as the DNA end agrees better with TRBJ2-7. This CDR3 comprises 17 residues. Germline CDR1 and CDR2: LNHNV and YYDKDF (reference sequence). The DNA for the CDR3 is TGTGCCACCAGCAGAGGGCCCGGGGACAGGGGTACTAACGAGCAGTACTTC. It specifies CATSRGPGDRGTNEQYF.

The chain carries TRBV27 and TRBJ2-5, with 10 bases that match TRBD1. With the DNA end fitting TRBJ2-7 better, the J assignment may be wrong. Germline V CDR1 and CDR2: MNHEY, SMNVEV (reference sequence). CDR3 length: 15 residues. CDR3 residues: CASSLSGQGSYEQYF. In DNA form, the CDR3 reads TGTGCCAGCAGTTTATCGGGACAGGGGTCCTACGAGCAGTACTTC.

The chain joins TRBV19 to TRBJ1-1; no definite D call. CDR1 and CDR2 from the germline V gene are LNHDA and SQIVND (reference sequence). The CDR3 has 15 residues. Trimming took 2 bases from V and 0 from J, leaving 10 bases between them. This CDR3 reads CASSILNRLNTEAFF. Here the CDR3 DNA reads TGTGCCAGTAGTATACTTAACAGACTGAACACTGAAGCTTTCTTT.

V and J are TRBV11-2 and TRBJ2-1; possibly TRBD1 for D (6 bases). V was clipped by 5 bases and J by 1 base, with 18 bases between them. CDR3 size: 17 residues. CDR1 and CDR2 (germline): SGHAT, FQNNGV. The CDR3 bases are TGTGCCAGCAGCACCCTACAGGGTTTAAGGTCCTACAATGAGCAGTTCTTC. As protein: CASSTLQGLRSYNEQFF.